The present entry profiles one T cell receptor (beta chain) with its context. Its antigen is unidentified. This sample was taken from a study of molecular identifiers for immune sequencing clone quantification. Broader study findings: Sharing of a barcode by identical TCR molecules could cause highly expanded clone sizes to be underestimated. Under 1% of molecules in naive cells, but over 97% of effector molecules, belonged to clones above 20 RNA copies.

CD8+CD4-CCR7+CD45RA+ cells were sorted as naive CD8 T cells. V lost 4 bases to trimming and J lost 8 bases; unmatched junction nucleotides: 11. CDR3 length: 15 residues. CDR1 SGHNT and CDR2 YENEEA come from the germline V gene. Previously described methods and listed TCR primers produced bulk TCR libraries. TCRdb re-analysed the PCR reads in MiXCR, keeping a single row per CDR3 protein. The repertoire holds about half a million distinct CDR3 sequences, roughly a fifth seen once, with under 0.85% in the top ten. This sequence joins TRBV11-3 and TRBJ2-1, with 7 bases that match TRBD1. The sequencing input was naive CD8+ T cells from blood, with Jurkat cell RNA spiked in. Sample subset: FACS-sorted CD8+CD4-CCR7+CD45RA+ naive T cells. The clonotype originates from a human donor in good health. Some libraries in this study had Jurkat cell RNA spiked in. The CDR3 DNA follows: TGTGCCAGCAGCTGGGGACAGTTTTCATCGGATGAGCAGTTCTTC. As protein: CASSWGQFSSDEQFF. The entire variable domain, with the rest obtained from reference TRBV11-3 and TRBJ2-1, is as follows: EAGVVQSPRYKIIEKKQPVAFWCNPISGHNTLYWYLQNLGQGPELLIRYENEEAVDDSQLPKDRFSAERLKGVDSTLKIQPAELGDSAVYLCASSWGQFSSDEQFFGPGTRLTVL.